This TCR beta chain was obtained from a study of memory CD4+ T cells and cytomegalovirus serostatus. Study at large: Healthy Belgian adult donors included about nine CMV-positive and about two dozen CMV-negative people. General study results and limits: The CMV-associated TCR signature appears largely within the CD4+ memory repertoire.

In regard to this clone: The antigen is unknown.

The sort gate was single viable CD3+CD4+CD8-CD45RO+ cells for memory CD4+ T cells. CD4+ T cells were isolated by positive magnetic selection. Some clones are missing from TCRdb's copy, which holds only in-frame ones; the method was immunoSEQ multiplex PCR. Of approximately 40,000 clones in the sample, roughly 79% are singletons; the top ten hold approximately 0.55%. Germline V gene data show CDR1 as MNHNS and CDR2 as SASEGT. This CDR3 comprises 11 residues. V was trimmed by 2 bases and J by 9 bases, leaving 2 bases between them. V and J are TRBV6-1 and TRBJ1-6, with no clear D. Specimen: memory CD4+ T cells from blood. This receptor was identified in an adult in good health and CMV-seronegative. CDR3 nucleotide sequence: TGTGCCAGCAGTGAAACTTCACCCCTCCACTTT. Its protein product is CASSETSPLHF.